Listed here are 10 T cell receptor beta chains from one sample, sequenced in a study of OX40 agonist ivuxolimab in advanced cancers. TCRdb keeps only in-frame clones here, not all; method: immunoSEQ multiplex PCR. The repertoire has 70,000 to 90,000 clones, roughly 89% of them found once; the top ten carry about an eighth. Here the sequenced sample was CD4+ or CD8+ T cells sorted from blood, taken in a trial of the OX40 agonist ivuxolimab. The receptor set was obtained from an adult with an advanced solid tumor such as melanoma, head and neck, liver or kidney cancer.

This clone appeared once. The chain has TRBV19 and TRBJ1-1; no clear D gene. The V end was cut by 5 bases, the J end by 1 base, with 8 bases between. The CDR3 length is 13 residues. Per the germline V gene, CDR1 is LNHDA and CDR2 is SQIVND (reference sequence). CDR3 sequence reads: CASSPEKNTEAFF. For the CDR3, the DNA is TGTGCCAGTAGTCCCGAGAAGAACACTGAAGCTTTCTTT.

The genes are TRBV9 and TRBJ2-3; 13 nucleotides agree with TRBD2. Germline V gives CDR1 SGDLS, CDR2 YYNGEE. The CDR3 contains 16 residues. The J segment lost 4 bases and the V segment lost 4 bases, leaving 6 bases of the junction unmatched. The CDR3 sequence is CASSPRTSGSSDTQYF. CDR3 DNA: TGTGCCAGCAGCCCCAGGACTAGCGGGAGTTCAGATACGCAGTATTTT.

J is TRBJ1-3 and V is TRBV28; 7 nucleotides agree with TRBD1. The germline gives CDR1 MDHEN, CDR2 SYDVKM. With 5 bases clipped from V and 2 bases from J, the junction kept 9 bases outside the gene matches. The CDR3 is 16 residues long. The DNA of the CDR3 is TGTGCCAGCAGTCCCCAGGGGGGAGGGGCTGGAAACACCATATATTTT. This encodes CASSPQGGGAGNTIYF. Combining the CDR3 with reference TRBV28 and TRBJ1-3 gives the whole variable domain DVKVTQSSRYLVKRTGEKVFLECVQDMDHENMFWYRQDPGLGLRLIYFSYDVKMKEKGDIPEGYSVSREKKERFSLILESASTNQTSMYLCASSPQGGGAGNTIYFGEGSWLTVV.

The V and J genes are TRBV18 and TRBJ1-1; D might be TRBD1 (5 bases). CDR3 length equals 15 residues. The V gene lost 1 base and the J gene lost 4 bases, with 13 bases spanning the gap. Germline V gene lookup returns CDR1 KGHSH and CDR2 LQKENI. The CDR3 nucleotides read TGTGCCAGCTCACCACGGTTATTGGGGGGCACTGAAGCTTTCTTT. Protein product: CASSPRLLGGTEAFF.

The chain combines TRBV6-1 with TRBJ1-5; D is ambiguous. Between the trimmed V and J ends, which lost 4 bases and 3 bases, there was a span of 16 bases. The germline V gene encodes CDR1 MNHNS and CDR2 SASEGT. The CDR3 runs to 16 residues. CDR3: CASSAPWGGSNQPQHF. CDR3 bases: TGTGCCAGCAGTGCGCCCTGGGGTGGGTCCAATCAGCCCCAGCATTTT.

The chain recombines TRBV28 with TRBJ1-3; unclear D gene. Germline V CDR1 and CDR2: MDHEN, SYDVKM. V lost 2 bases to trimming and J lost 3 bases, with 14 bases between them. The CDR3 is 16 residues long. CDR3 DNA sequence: TGTGCCAGCAGTTTAAGGGTGAAACGCTTTGGAAACACCATATATTTT. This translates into CASSLRVKRFGNTIYF.

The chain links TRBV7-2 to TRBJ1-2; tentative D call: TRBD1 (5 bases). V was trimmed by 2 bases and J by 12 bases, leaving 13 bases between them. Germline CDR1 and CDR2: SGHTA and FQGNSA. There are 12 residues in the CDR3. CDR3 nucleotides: TGTGCCAGCAGCTTAAGACAGCTTCCTCACACCTTC. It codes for CASSLRQLPHTF.

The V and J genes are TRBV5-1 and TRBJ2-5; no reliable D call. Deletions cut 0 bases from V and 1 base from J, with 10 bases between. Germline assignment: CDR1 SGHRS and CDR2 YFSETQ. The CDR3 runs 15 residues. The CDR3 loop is CASSLVLIGQETQYF. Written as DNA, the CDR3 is TGCGCCAGCAGCTTGGTGCTCATCGGCCAAGAGACCCAGTACTTC. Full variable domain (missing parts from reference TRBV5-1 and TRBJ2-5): KAGVTQTPRYLIKTRGQQVTLSCSPISGHRSVSWYQQTPGQGLQFLFEYFSETQRNKGNFPGRFSGRQFSNSRSEMNVSTLELGDSALYLCASSLVLIGQETQYFGPGTRLLVL.

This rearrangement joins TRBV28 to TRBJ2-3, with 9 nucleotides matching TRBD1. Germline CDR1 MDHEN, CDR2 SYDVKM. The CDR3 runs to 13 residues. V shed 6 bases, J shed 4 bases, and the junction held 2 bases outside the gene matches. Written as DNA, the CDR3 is TGTGCCAGCAGGCGACAGGGGGCAGATACGCAGTATTTT. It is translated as CASRRQGADTQYF. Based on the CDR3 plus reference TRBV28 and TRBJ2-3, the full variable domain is DVKVTQSSRYLVKRTGEKVFLECVQDMDHENMFWYRQDPGLGLRLIYFSYDVKMKEKGDIPEGYSVSREKKERFSLILESASTNQTSMYLCASRRQGADTQYFGPGTRLTVL.

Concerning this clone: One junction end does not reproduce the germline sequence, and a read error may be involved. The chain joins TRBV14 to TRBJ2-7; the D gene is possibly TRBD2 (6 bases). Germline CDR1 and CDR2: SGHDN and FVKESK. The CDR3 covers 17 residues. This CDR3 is CASSKDSRRDRQWEQYF. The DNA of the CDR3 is TGTGCCAGCAGCAAAGACAGTCGGCGGGACCGCCAGTGGGAGCAGTACTTC.